This TCR beta chain was identified in a study of Graves' ophthalmopathy and Graves' hyperthyroidism. Study-wide context: No treatment had been given when peripheral blood was collected at initial diagnosis. Study outcomes and limitations: Ophthalmopathy progression was predicted with 70.59% sensitivity and approximately 79% specificity. Thyroid clonotypes that were expanded above 0.001 frequency mostly also appeared in blood.

Germline CDR1 SGHTA, CDR2 FQGNSA. V lost 3 bases and J lost 5; bases outside the gene matches: 12. The length of the CDR3 is 18 residues. On this clonotype itself: Its specificity is unknown.

The TCR beta CDR3 regions underwent amplification from RNA transcripts. A first-round RT-PCR used HTBI primers, followed by a second-round multiplex PCR. Via MiXCR, TCRdb re-called the multiplex PCR reads, giving one row per CDR3 protein. This table has over 650,000 distinct CDR3 sequences, about 40% appearing once. The sequencing input was peripheral blood. The chain couples TRBV7-2 to TRBJ2-2; 10 nucleotides match TRBD2. This receptor was obtained from an adult man with Graves' ophthalmopathy. The CDR3 spells CASSFGSLASGRTGELFF. The CDR3 DNA is TGTGCCAGCAGCTTTGGGTCCTTAGCTAGCGGGAGAACCGGGGAGCTGTTTTTT.